This is a list of T cell receptor beta chains from one sample in a study of naive and memory T cell subsets. Each CDR3 protein is one row after TCRdb ran MiXCR on the UMI-ligation and nested PCR reads. In the table there are 99,000 or so distinct CDR3 sequences, 14% of which are singletons. The sequenced sample was naive CD8+ T cells from blood. All receptors derive from a human donor in good health. CDR3s include the opening cysteine and the closing phenylalanine or tryptophan. The order of the fields is CDR3 length, V gene, clone size, J gene, D gene, CDR3 protein, CDR3 DNA. The D gene is left open where the match is weak. Only part of the rows carry a size: once, few, many, or a class if the clone is expanded.

CDR3 length: 13
V gene: TRBV27
clone size: .
J gene: TRBJ2-7
D gene: .
CDR3 protein: CASSRQSPYEQYF
CDR3 DNA: TGTGCCAGCAGCCGACAGTCGCCCTACGAGCAGTACTTC

CDR3 length: 16
V gene: TRBV4-3
clone size: .
J gene: TRBJ2-7
D gene: .
CDR3 protein: CASSQDARGGSYEQYF
CDR3 DNA: TGCGCCAGCAGCCAAGACGCCAGGGGCGGCTCCTACGAGCAGTACTTC

CDR3 length: 17
V gene: TRBV11-3
clone size: few
J gene: TRBJ1-1
D gene: .
CDR3 protein: CASSLGGGVGQNTEAFF
CDR3 DNA: TGTGCCAGCAGCTTAGGCGGGGGCGTGGGACAGAACACTGAAGCTTTCTTT

CDR3 length: 12
V gene: TRBV29-1
clone size: many
J gene: TRBJ1-2
D gene: .
CDR3 protein: CSVDVGGYGYTF
CDR3 DNA: TGCAGCGTTGATGTAGGGGGCTATGGCTACACCTTC

CDR3 length: 17
V gene: TRBV7-3
clone size: .
J gene: TRBJ2-2
D gene: .
CDR3 protein: CASSSQMIYGGTGELFF
CDR3 DNA: TGTGCCAGCAGCTCACAAATGATATACGGGGGAACCGGGGAGCTGTTTTTT

CDR3 length: 14
V gene: TRBV7-9
clone size: once
J gene: TRBJ2-7
D gene: TRBD2
CDR3 protein: CASSSIAGADEQYF
CDR3 DNA: TGTGCCAGCAGCTCGATAGCGGGGGCTGATGAGCAGTACTTC

CDR3 length: 15
V gene: TRBV20-1
clone size: .
J gene: TRBJ2-5
D gene: TRBD1
CDR3 protein: CSAARDSSNQETQYF
CDR3 DNA: TGCAGTGCTGCTAGGGACAGTTCGAACCAAGAGACCCAGTACTTC

CDR3 length: 15
V gene: TRBV7-9
clone size: few
J gene: TRBJ1-2
D gene: TRBD1
CDR3 protein: CASSSPREDRDGYTF
CDR3 DNA: TGTGCCAGCAGCTCACCTAGGGAGGACAGGGATGGCTACACCTTC

CDR3 length: 16
V gene: TRBV20-1
clone size: .
J gene: TRBJ2-1
D gene: .
CDR3 protein: CSARAPDRLFWDEQFF
CDR3 DNA: TGCAGTGCTAGAGCCCCGGACAGATTATTTTGGGATGAGCAGTTCTTC

CDR3 length: 17
V gene: TRBV7-9
clone size: .
J gene: TRBJ2-5
D gene: TRBD2
CDR3 protein: CASSSGLAGEDQETQYF
CDR3 DNA: TGTGCCAGCAGCTCAGGACTAGCGGGAGAAGACCAAGAGACCCAGTACTTC

CDR3 length: 16
V gene: TRBV7-9
clone size: .
J gene: TRBJ2-3
D gene: .
CDR3 protein: CASSLAEATSTDTQYF
CDR3 DNA: TGTGCCAGCAGCTTAGCGGAGGCCACAAGCACAGATACGCAGTATTTT

CDR3 length: 12
V gene: TRBV15
clone size: .
J gene: TRBJ1-2
D gene: .
CDR3 protein: CATSLGAYGYTF
CDR3 DNA: TGTGCCACCAGCCTAGGGGCCTATGGCTACACCTTC

CDR3 length: 13
V gene: TRBV30
clone size: many
J gene: TRBJ2-7
D gene: .
CDR3 protein: CAWSVRVYYEQYF
CDR3 DNA: TGTGCCTGGAGTGTACGGGTTTATTACGAGCAGTACTTC

CDR3 length: 15
V gene: TRBV7-9
clone size: few
J gene: TRBJ2-7
D gene: .
CDR3 protein: CASRHQGSEPYEQYF
CDR3 DNA: TGTGCCAGCAGACACCAGGGATCAGAACCCTACGAGCAGTACTTC

CDR3 length: 14
V gene: TRBV6-5
clone size: .
J gene: TRBJ2-1
D gene: TRBD2
CDR3 protein: CASSYGEGTGEQFF
CDR3 DNA: TGTGCCAGCAGTTACGGGGAGGGGACGGGTGAGCAGTTCTTC

CDR3 length: 15
V gene: TRBV7-3
clone size: few
J gene: TRBJ1-6
D gene: .
CDR3 protein: CASSLYRDHNSPLHF
CDR3 DNA: TGTGCCAGCAGCCTCTACCGGGACCATAATTCACCCCTCCACTTT

CDR3 length: 13
V gene: TRBV27
clone size: .
J gene: TRBJ2-7
D gene: TRBD2
CDR3 protein: CASSPSWGGEQYF
CDR3 DNA: TGTGCCAGCAGTCCTAGCTGGGGGGGAGAGCAGTACTTC

CDR3 length: 15
V gene: TRBV7-9
clone size: few
J gene: TRBJ2-5
D gene: .
CDR3 protein: CASSPPLEQQETQYF
CDR3 DNA: TGTGCCAGCAGCCCGCCGTTGGAGCAACAAGAGACCCAGTACTTC

CDR3 length: 17
V gene: TRBV28
clone size: .
J gene: TRBJ2-7
D gene: .
CDR3 protein: CASSLPLAGQSSYEQYF
CDR3 DNA: TGTGCCAGCAGTTTACCCCTAGCCGGACAGTCCTCCTACGAGCAGTACTTC

CDR3 length: 15
V gene: TRBV9
clone size: .
J gene: TRBJ2-5
D gene: TRBD1
CDR3 protein: CASSARDRGGETQYF
CDR3 DNA: TGTGCCAGCAGCGCCCGAGACAGGGGAGGAGAGACCCAGTACTTC

CDR3 length: 13
V gene: TRBV4-3
clone size: many
J gene: TRBJ2-1
D gene: .
CDR3 protein: CASSPYLTPEQFF
CDR3 DNA: TGCGCCAGCAGCCCGTACTTAACGCCTGAGCAGTTCTTC

CDR3 length: 14
V gene: TRBV7-9
clone size: few
J gene: TRBJ2-5
D gene: TRBD2
CDR3 protein: CASSPSGVTKTQYF
CDR3 DNA: TGTGCCAGCAGCCCTAGCGGAGTAACGAAGACCCAGTACTTC

CDR3 length: 15
V gene: TRBV15
clone size: .
J gene: TRBJ2-1
D gene: .
CDR3 protein: CATSRDLGPYNEQFF
CDR3 DNA: TGTGCCACCAGCAGAGACCTGGGACCATACAATGAGCAGTTCTTC

CDR3 length: 13
V gene: TRBV12-3/TRBV12-4
clone size: .
J gene: TRBJ2-1
D gene: .
CDR3 protein: CASRSLPVGEQFF
CDR3 DNA: TGTGCCAGCAGATCACTTCCAGTCGGTGAGCAGTTCTTC

CDR3 length: 13
V gene: TRBV20-1
clone size: few
J gene: TRBJ1-1
D gene: .
CDR3 protein: CSAIPGGGTEAFF
CDR3 DNA: TGCAGTGCTATTCCAGGTGGGGGGACTGAAGCTTTCTTT

CDR3 length: 16
V gene: TRBV5-5
clone size: once
J gene: TRBJ2-5
D gene: TRBD1
CDR3 protein: CASSSPGGPIQETQYF
CDR3 DNA: TGTGCCAGCAGCTCCCCAGGGGGCCCCATCCAAGAGACCCAGTACTTC

CDR3 length: 16
V gene: TRBV4-2
clone size: few
J gene: TRBJ2-5
D gene: .
CDR3 protein: CASSQDKSASWETQYF
CDR3 DNA: TGTGCCAGCAGCCAAGATAAGTCAGCCTCGTGGGAGACCCAGTACTTC

CDR3 length: 13
V gene: TRBV6-6
clone size: .
J gene: TRBJ1-5
D gene: .
CDR3 protein: CASSGGRTQPQHF
CDR3 DNA: TGTGCCAGCAGTGGGGGTAGGACGCAGCCCCAGCATTTT

CDR3 length: 14
V gene: TRBV7-9
clone size: many
J gene: TRBJ2-3
D gene: .
CDR3 protein: CASSLDGFTDTQYF
CDR3 DNA: TGTGCCAGCAGCTTAGATGGGTTCACAGATACGCAGTATTTT

CDR3 length: 15
V gene: TRBV9
clone size: many
J gene: TRBJ2-4
D gene: .
CDR3 protein: CASSVGGVAKNIQYF
CDR3 DNA: TGTGCCAGCAGCGTAGGTGGCGTAGCCAAAAACATTCAGTACTTC

CDR3 length: 10
V gene: TRBV7-3
clone size: .
J gene: TRBJ1-5
D gene: .
CDR3 protein: CATSDQPQHF
CDR3 DNA: TGTGCCACCTCGGATCAGCCCCAGCATTTT

CDR3 length: 15
V gene: TRBV6-2/TRBV6-3
clone size: few
J gene: TRBJ2-7
D gene: .
CDR3 protein: CASSYLGTFPDEQYF
CDR3 DNA: TGTGCCAGCAGTTACTTGGGGACTTTTCCGGACGAGCAGTACTTC

CDR3 length: 11
V gene: TRBV7-9
clone size: many
J gene: TRBJ2-7
D gene: .
CDR3 protein: CASMSNYEQYF
CDR3 DNA: TGTGCCAGCATGTCCAACTACGAGCAGTACTTC

CDR3 length: 14
V gene: TRBV27
clone size: few
J gene: TRBJ1-2
D gene: .
CDR3 protein: CASSYDRWDYGYTF
CDR3 DNA: TGTGCCAGCAGCTACGACAGGTGGGACTATGGCTACACCTTC

CDR3 length: 15
V gene: TRBV12-3/TRBV12-4
clone size: few
J gene: TRBJ1-6
D gene: TRBD1
CDR3 protein: CASSFSDRANSPLHF
CDR3 DNA: TGTGCCAGCAGTTTTAGCGACAGGGCGAATTCACCCCTCCACTTT

CDR3 length: 15
V gene: TRBV12-5
clone size: few
J gene: TRBJ1-5
D gene: .
CDR3 protein: CASGLTGHSNQPQHF
CDR3 DNA: TGTGCTAGTGGTTTAACAGGGCATAGCAATCAGCCCCAGCATTTT

CDR3 length: 14
V gene: TRBV12-3/TRBV12-4
clone size: many
J gene: TRBJ1-1
D gene: .
CDR3 protein: CASSLRPLGTEAFF
CDR3 DNA: TGTGCCAGCAGTTTAAGACCGCTGGGCACTGAAGCTTTCTTT

CDR3 length: 13
V gene: TRBV3-1
clone size: few
J gene: TRBJ1-6
D gene: .
CDR3 protein: CACRKSYNSPLHF
CDR3 DNA: TGTGCCTGCAGGAAAAGCTATAATTCACCCCTCCACTTT

CDR3 length: 14
V gene: TRBV29-1
clone size: few
J gene: TRBJ2-3
D gene: .
CDR3 protein: CSVEWPAGEDTQYF
CDR3 DNA: TGCAGCGTTGAATGGCCGGCAGGGGAAGATACGCAGTATTTT

CDR3 length: 16
V gene: TRBV27
clone size: few
J gene: TRBJ2-1
D gene: TRBD2
CDR3 protein: CASTIAGGPSYNEQFF
CDR3 DNA: TGTGCCAGCACCATAGCGGGAGGCCCTTCCTACAATGAGCAGTTCTTC

CDR3 length: 15
V gene: TRBV3-1
clone size: many
J gene: TRBJ2-2
D gene: .
CDR3 protein: CASSPPVVNTGELFF
CDR3 DNA: TGTGCCAGCAGCCCTCCGGTAGTGAACACCGGGGAGCTGTTTTTT

CDR3 length: 14
V gene: TRBV5-4
clone size: .
J gene: TRBJ2-7
D gene: .
CDR3 protein: CASSPEDRNYEQYF
CDR3 DNA: TGTGCCAGCAGCCCCGAGGACAGAAACTACGAGCAGTACTTC

CDR3 length: 14
V gene: TRBV5-6
clone size: many
J gene: TRBJ2-2
D gene: .
CDR3 protein: CASSPQANTGELFF
CDR3 DNA: TGTGCCAGCAGCCCCCAAGCGAACACCGGGGAGCTGTTTTTT

CDR3 length: 12
V gene: TRBV13
clone size: few
J gene: TRBJ1-2
D gene: .
CDR3 protein: CASSLRDHGYTF
CDR3 DNA: TGTGCCAGCAGCTTAAGGGACCACGGCTACACCTTC

CDR3 length: 14
V gene: TRBV7-8
clone size: .
J gene: TRBJ2-3
D gene: TRBD1
CDR3 protein: CASRGTGSTDTQYF
CDR3 DNA: TGTGCCAGCAGAGGGACAGGCAGCACAGATACGCAGTATTTT

CDR3 length: 13
V gene: TRBV10-3
clone size: many
J gene: TRBJ2-7
D gene: TRBD1
CDR3 protein: CAIKEDRTYEQYF
CDR3 DNA: TGTGCCATCAAGGAGGACAGGACCTACGAGCAGTACTTC

CDR3 length: 14
V gene: TRBV2
clone size: many
J gene: TRBJ2-1
D gene: .
CDR3 protein: CASLKDATPNEQFF
CDR3 DNA: TGTGCCAGTTTAAAGGATGCCACCCCCAATGAGCAGTTCTTC

CDR3 length: 16
V gene: TRBV4-2
clone size: few
J gene: TRBJ2-7
D gene: TRBD1
CDR3 protein: CASSQDWDRGAYEQYF
CDR3 DNA: TGTGCCAGCAGCCAAGATTGGGACAGGGGAGCCTACGAGCAGTACTTC

CDR3 length: 16
V gene: TRBV3-1
clone size: few
J gene: TRBJ2-2
D gene: TRBD1
CDR3 protein: CASSQDWTGMTGELFF
CDR3 DNA: TGTGCCAGCAGCCAAGACTGGACAGGGATGACCGGGGAGCTGTTTTTT

CDR3 length: 15
V gene: TRBV4-1
clone size: .
J gene: TRBJ1-3
D gene: .
CDR3 protein: CASSRDRSSGNTIYF
CDR3 DNA: TGCGCCAGCAGCCGTGACAGGAGCTCTGGAAACACCATATATTTT

CDR3 length: 14
V gene: TRBV6-6
clone size: .
J gene: TRBJ2-7
D gene: .
CDR3 protein: CASNVGLSNYEQYF
CDR3 DNA: TGTGCCAGCAACGTGGGACTCTCCAACTACGAGCAGTACTTC